This T cell receptor (beta chain) was obtained from a study of shared clonotypes between healthy human individuals. Study results and caveats: Only blood was sampled; tissue repertoires likely differ.

The table lists this clone with a count of one. Its cognate antigen is unknown. CD4+ cells were split into CD45RA+ naive and CD45RA-negative memory subsets. Clones were sequenced by immunoSEQ multiplex PCR, and TCRdb holds only the in-frame ones, with some missing. The sample lists roughly 2,300,000 clones, less than 95% occurring once. The source of this sequence is a man younger than 30 in good health. Some clones in this sample may be carry-over from other donors' samples. The sample taken for sequencing was naive CD4+ T cells from PBMCs. Specified subset: CD45RA+ positively selected.

The CDR3 loop is CASSLNRDTDTQYF. The CDR3 DNA follows: TGTGCCAGCAGCCTAAACAGGGACACAGATACGCAGTATTTT. The genes are TRBV5-4 and TRBJ2-3; D might be TRBD1 (6 bases). Germline assignment: CDR1 SGHNT and CDR2 YYREEE (reference sequence). The CDR3 length is 14 residues. Trimming shortened V by 4 bases and J by 2 bases, and 11 bases separated the two germline ends.